This T cell receptor (beta chain) emerged from a study of Graves' ophthalmopathy and Graves' hyperthyroidism. Amplifying from RNA transcripts, the study obtained TCR beta CDR3 regions. HTBI-primed RT-PCR formed the first round, and a multiplex PCR formed the second. From the multiplex PCR reads, TCRdb called clonotypes with MiXCR, one entry per CDR3 protein. The sample lists some 350,000 distinct CDR3 sequences, approximately 17% occurring once. Germline CDR1 MDHEN, CDR2 SYDVKM. V was cut by 5 bases and J by 7 bases, with 18 bases left in between. This CDR3 is built from 14 residues. In its sample, this clonotype was seen many times.

What was sequenced was peripheral blood. The chain combines TRBV28 with TRBJ2-7; D uncertain. The sequence was obtained from an adult woman with stable Graves' hyperthyroidism. The CDR3 DNA reads as TGTGCCAGCAGTCTGTCGGGTCCTCTCAGGGAGCAGTACTTC. Residues: CASSLSGPLREQYF.